This T cell receptor (beta chain) derives from a study of blood T cell repertoires in COVID-19. Overall study context: There were acute and convalescent COVID-19 samples, and they came from the United States, Italy and Spain.

The CDR3 loop spans 15 amino acids. Losses at the gene ends were 8 bases for V and 4 bases for J; bases not matched to a gene: 9. CDR1 and CDR2 from the germline V gene are MNHEY and SVGAGI. Enrollees, about 18 to 95 years old, lived in fewer than 25 US areas. The authors' processing: Estimation of nucleated cell counts relied on the amplification of reference gene primers. The table came from immunoSEQ multiplex PCR; TCRdb's copy has only in-frame clones and leaves some out. That table supplies the V and J calls and clone size; D and trimming were determined from the DNA. The table has about 230,000 clones, around 89% seen once.

Sequenced material: PBMCs or T cells enriched from blood (not recorded which). The chain joins TRBV6-5 to TRBJ2-1, with 9 bases fitting TRBD2. The sequence came from a woman between 40 and 50 years old with acute COVID-19. The CDR3 region has the DNA TGTGCCAGCTCCAAGGCTAGCGGGATATACAATGAGCAGTTCTTC. Its translation: CASSKASGIYNEQFF.